One and the same sample provided the 3 T cell receptor beta chains below, sequenced in a study of T cells in localized non-small cell lung cancer (dated by TCRdb to the early 2020s). Libraries were built with the immunoSEQ multiplex PCR assay. This immuneACCESS table, as held by TCRdb, lists in-frame sequences with V and J called but not all clones. Of the missing ones, under half trace to an unresolved V gene in checked studies; the others have no known cause. A total of more than 12,000 clones appear in this sample, about 85% of them only once. The top ten constitute around 4.2% of the sample. Sequences were derived from peripheral blood, sampled before any cancer treatment. Receptors originate from a woman aged 40-69 years with stage I lung adenocarcinoma.

This chain connects TRBV7-2 to TRBJ2-7; 7 bases match TRBD1. This CDR3 spans 15 amino acids. V lost 2 bases, J lost 0 bases, and 4 bases stayed unmatched. Germline CDR1 reads SGHTA; CDR2 reads FQGNSA. The CDR3 protein is CASSLSRGPSYEQYF. CDR3 DNA sequence: TGTGCCAGCAGCTTAAGTAGGGGGCCCTCCTACGAGCAGTACTTC.

The rearrangement uses TRBV4-3 and TRBJ1-2; D gene unclear. The germline V and J ends were trimmed by 0 bases and 4 bases, with 6 bases remaining between them. Germline V gene lookup returns CDR1 LGHNA and CDR2 YSLEER. The CDR3 covers 13 residues. The CDR3 here is CASSQEQSYGYTF. The CDR3 DNA sequence: TGCGCCAGCAGCCAAGAACAGTCCTATGGCTACACCTTC.

This sequence joins TRBV5-1 and TRBJ2-4; 10 bases match TRBD1. Germline V gene lookup returns CDR1 SGHRS and CDR2 YFSETQ. The CDR3 has 15 residues. V was pared by 4 bases and J by 8 bases, with 9 bases of the junction left unmatched. The CDR3 DNA is TGCGCCAGCAGCCAAGGGACAGGGGATTTGGACATTCAGTACTTC. Its translation is CASSQGTGDLDIQYF.